The clone carrying this T cell receptor beta chain was detected only a few times. The antigen is not known. This sample is part of a study of CD8+ T cells in alopecia areata. Treatment defined: oral pan-JAK inhibitor, 5-10 mg twice daily. Study observations and caveats: Against the mouse data, patients shared TCRs less clearly, possibly for HLA reasons. Clonality in the scalp and expanded CD8+ clones ranked among the top 100 were significantly decreased by tofacitinib.

Trimming removed 7 bases at V and 7 bases at J, with 14 bases between. The germline gives CDR1 LNHDA, CDR2 SQIVND (reference sequence). The CDR3 totals 13 residues. Extracted RNA was reverse transcribed, and the resulting cDNA served as sequencing template. TCRdb's table, derived via immunoSEQ multiplex PCR, lists solely in-frame clones and lacks some. The sample consists of 150,000 to 200,000 clones, about 55% of them appearing once. The starting material was CD8+ T cells sorted from blood, obtained at week 24, from a patient treated with tofacitinib. This receptor was taken from a human donor with alopecia areata. This sequence joins TRBV19 and TRBJ2-1, with no clear D. For the CDR3, the DNA is TGTGCCAGTACGGATCTTAGAGGTAATGAGCAGTTCTTC. Its translation: CASTDLRGNEQFF.